This entry describes one TCR beta chain. Its antigen is still unknown. One junction end does not reproduce the germline sequence, and a read error may be involved. Systemically healthy Caucasian individuals from Russia, 39 in total and aged roughly 6 to 90 years, were included as donors. Ten milliliters of peripheral blood were drawn from each donor into EDTA-treated Vacutainer tubes. Ficoll-Paque density-gradient centrifugation was used to isolate PBMCs, with at least 7 million obtained per sample. Total RNA was extracted from PBMCs with Trizol reagent, with at least 5 micrograms obtained per sample. For every donor, flow cytometry on a PBMC aliquot measured the percentage of naive CD45RAhigh/CD27high T cells. The data originate from a study of blood T cells in healthy people across ages (dated by TCRdb to about 2015). Background for the entire study: In model experiments, template switching captured about one uniquely barcoded TCR beta cDNA molecule for every two T cells. The study measured age-related changes in TCR beta repertoire diversity using deep sequencing normalized with unique cDNA molecular identifiers. Donors were grouped into four age groups: young (average 16 years), middle-aged (39), aged (about 60) and long-lived (less than 85). To avoid experimental bias, donors of different ages were randomly spread across the sequencing lanes. Two additional independent replicas of 1 million unique cDNA reads from the same blood draw were analyzed for two donors (one aged 18 to 30 and one aged 80 or older). Findings and caveats that apply to the study as a whole: The long-lived group showed more naive CD4+ T cells, fewer expanded clones and increased TCR diversity than the aged group, suggesting age selection. As age increased, observed TCR beta diversity per million T cells dropped in a roughly linear way, and a significant reduction was already evident by age about 40. Total diversity estimates from one million sequenced T cells were considered lower bounds and underestimates. The percentage of naive T cells measured by flow cytometry correlated strongly with observed TCR beta diversity. Conclusive comparison of naive and antigen-experienced compartments was prevented by the profiling of bulk unsorted PBMCs. The CMV infection status of donors was not known, potentially confounding age-related changes in expanded clonotypes.

Libraries were made using 5' RACE. Sequencing was performed on an Illumina HiSeq 2500. The second PCR ran for about 6 to 12 cycles and used a J-beta primer mix along with a sample-barcoded 5' primer. A template-switch 5' adaptor carrying 12 random nucleotides introduced a unique molecular identifier onto each TCR beta cDNA molecule. Each sample yielded at least 3 million CDR3-containing paired-end reads. All of the RNA was converted into first-strand cDNA using the Mint cDNA synthesis kit, with a TRBC-specific oligonucleotide serving as the primer. Following uracil-DNA glycosylase treatment, a first 18-cycle PCR with universal primers M1SS and BC2_uni_R was performed on all cDNA. Per the authors' processing: Normalization of each sample was performed by random selection of 1 million high-quality reads, each carrying a distinct molecular identifier. Reads with shared molecular identifiers were discarded instead of being binned into consensus sequences. MiTCR, run with a Q25 quality threshold and the strictest error-elimination algorithm, handled CDR3 identification, clonotype clustering and error correction. A nonparametric unseen species model with Euler transformation was used to estimate a lower bound on total TCR beta diversity. TCRdb took the public reads, trimmed them with fastp at Q25, ran MiXCR for clone calling and kept in-frame beta chains. Each CDR3 protein appears once, grouped with its most common genes and DNA. TCRdb's processing, not the authors' own work, is the source of the V and J calls. The table for this sample lists 700,000 to 800,000 distinct CDR3 sequences; roughly 43% of them were counted only once. Around 20% of the sample is held by the ten biggest clonotypes.

The CDR3 measures 16 amino acids from cysteine to phenylalanine. This entry keeps only the CDR3 DNA: 48 bases, framed from base 1. As encoded in the germline V gene, CDR1 is MDHEN while CDR2 is SYDVKM. Recombination linked TRBV28 to TRBJ2-6, with 9 bases aligning to TRBD1. Material for sequencing was blood. The clonotype was recovered from a woman aged 60-75 years in good health. The base sequence is TGTGTCAGCAGGTGGGACAGGGTTGCCGGGGCCAACGTCCTGACTTTC. The encoded protein is CVSRWDRVAGANVLTF.